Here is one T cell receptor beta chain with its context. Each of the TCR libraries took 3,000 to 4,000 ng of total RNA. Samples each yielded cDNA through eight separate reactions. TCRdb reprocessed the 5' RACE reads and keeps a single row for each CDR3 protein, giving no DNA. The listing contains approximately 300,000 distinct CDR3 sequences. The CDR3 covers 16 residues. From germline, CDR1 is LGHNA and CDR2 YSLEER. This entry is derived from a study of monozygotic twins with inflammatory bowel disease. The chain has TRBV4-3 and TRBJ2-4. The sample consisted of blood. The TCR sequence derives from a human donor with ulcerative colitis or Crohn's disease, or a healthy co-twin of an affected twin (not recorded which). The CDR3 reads CASSQEKGIAKNIQYF.